The clone carrying this T cell receptor beta chain has a count of ten or more. Its antigen is currently unknown. The data originate from a study of T cells after yellow fever vaccination. Overall study context: SMART-Seq v4 Ultra Low Input handled preparation of low-cell-number fractions.

General observations from the study: Subsequent to the booster, the majority of primary-vaccination clones reappeared (about 97% CD4, 88% CD8).

Trimming took 7 bases from V and 0 from J, leaving 5 bases between them. Germline V gene data show CDR1 as MNHEY and CDR2 as SVGAGI. The CDR3 loop spans 12 amino acids. TCR cDNA was made by 5'RACE template switching, adding a universal primer site and UMIs. TCRdb analysed the 5' RACE reads with MiXCR anew, one entry per CDR3 protein. The sample lists roughly 240,000 distinct CDR3 sequences, approximately 6.8% occurring once. The chain combines TRBV6-5 with TRBJ2-3; D is unresolved. The TCR comes from a man younger than 45 who received the YFV17D yellow fever vaccine. The starting material was CD4+ T cells sorted from PBMCs, obtained on the day of the yellow fever booster vaccination. The CDR3 region is CASTDSTDTQYF. The CDR3 nucleotides read TGTGCCAGCACCGACAGCACAGATACGCAGTATTTT.